This is a list of T cell receptor beta chains from one sample in a study of T cell responses to AZD1222 COVID-19 vaccine. Profiling relied on immunoSEQ multiplex PCR, and the TCRdb table lists in-frame clones only, not all of them. The sample shows around 110,000 clones, roughly 88% of them seen only once. The sequencing here drew on peripheral blood, taken on day 0 of AZD1222 vaccination. The receptors were gathered from an adult in good health. Each CDR3 is given without its conserved first and last residue.

v_call cdr3_aa
TRBV4-1 ASSQSTASGYGYT
TRBV4-1 ASSRDDREGLSGELF
TRBV13 ASSSQGAGGYT
TRBV5-8 ASSLGWLGGGGEQF
TRBV3-1/TRBV3-2 ASSQDRTGIPRGYT
TRBV6-5 ASSYARELYEQY
TRBV30 ACKGTMTGNTIY
TRBV5-4 ASSRDRVNTEAF
TRBV2 ASRLVGTNYEQY
TRBV9 ASSAGWGIYEKLF
TRBV6-5 ASSRPGQDRYEQY